This T cell receptor beta chain was recorded in a study of blood T cell repertoires in COVID-19. Measured with immunoSEQ multiplex PCR; TCRdb has only the in-frame clones, and not every one. The data show 250,000 to 300,000 clones, with roughly 91% seen just once and less than 2% held by the top ten. From germline, CDR1 is MNHEY and CDR2 SMNVEV (reference sequence). The CDR3 spans 17 residues. The V and J ends lost 5 bases and 1 base, in that order; junction bases with no gene match: 14. Participants, about 18 to 100 years old, spanned 24 US areas. Cohort allocation depended upon clinical history that participants reported.

The source is a woman in her sixties or seventies who had recovered from COVID-19. The rearrangement links TRBV27 to TRBJ2-7; 7 bases agree with TRBD2. Sequenced input: PBMCs or T cells enriched from blood (not recorded which). The CDR3 bases are TGTGCCAGCAGTCGTGGAAAGTCGGGCGGGGGATCCTACGAGCAGTACTTC. It codes for CASSRGKSGGGSYEQYF.